Sequencing of this TCR beta chain was carried out in a study of OX40 agonist ivuxolimab in advanced cancers. Broader study findings: Normalized T-cell clonal expansion was also low in some nonresponders. More expanded clones were seen, on average, in CD8+ T cells than in CD4+.

As to this clone: Its antigen remains unknown.

Using immunoSEQ multiplex PCR, the repertoire was profiled, and TCRdb retains in-frame clones only, with some absent. The sample consists of 60,000 to 75,000 clones, 84% of them appearing once. The germline CDR1 and CDR2 sequences are SGHTA and FQGNSA. Deletions cut 1 base from V and 4 bases from J, with 14 bases between. The CDR3 has 16 amino acids. This clonotype was obtained from an adult with an advanced solid tumor such as melanoma, head and neck, liver or kidney cancer. The material sequenced was CD4+ or CD8+ T cells sorted from blood, taken in a trial of the OX40 agonist ivuxolimab. The genes are TRBV7-2 and TRBJ1-3, with D perhaps TRBD1 (5 bases). CDR3 protein: CASSLGAGNPGNTIYF. The CDR3 DNA follows: TGTGCCAGCAGCTTAGGGGCAGGGAATCCAGGAAACACCATATATTTT.